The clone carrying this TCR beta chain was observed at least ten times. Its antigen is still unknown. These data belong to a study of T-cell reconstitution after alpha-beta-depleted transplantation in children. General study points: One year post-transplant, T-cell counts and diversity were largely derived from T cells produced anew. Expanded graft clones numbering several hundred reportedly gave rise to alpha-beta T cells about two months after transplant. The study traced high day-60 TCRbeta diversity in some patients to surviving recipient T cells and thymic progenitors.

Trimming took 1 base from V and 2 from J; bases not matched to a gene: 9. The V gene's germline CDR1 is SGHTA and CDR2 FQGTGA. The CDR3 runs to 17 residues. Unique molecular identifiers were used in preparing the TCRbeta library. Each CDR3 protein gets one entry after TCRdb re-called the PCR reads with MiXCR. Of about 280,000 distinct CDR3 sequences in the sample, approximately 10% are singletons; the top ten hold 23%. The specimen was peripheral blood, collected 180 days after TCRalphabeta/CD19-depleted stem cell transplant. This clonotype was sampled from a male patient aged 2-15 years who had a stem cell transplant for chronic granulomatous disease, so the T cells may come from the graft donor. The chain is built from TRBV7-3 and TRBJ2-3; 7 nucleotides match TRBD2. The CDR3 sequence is CASSLIGASGSTDTQYF. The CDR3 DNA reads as TGTGCCAGCAGCTTAATAGGGGCTAGCGGATCCACAGATACGCAGTATTTT.